The 30 T cell receptor beta chains presented below share a single source sample, sequenced in a study of blood T cell repertoires in COVID-19 (TCRdb year 2020). Receptor amplification or capture employed the immunoSEQ multiplex PCR assay. What TCRdb holds here is the immuneACCESS table cut down to in-frame rearrangements. Part of the clones is not present; checked against another copy, under half of the missing clones reflect an unresolved V gene, and the others are unexplained. This sample has approximately 350,000 clones in its table, and about 88% of those were observed once. The ten biggest clones cover 7.1% of the sample. Sequenced input: peripheral blood. The source of these receptors is a woman aged 55 to 70 with COVID-19, enrolled during active disease.

J is TRBJ2-5 and V is TRBV5-4; TRBD2 matches 8 bases. Trimming took 6 bases from V and 1 from J; bases not matched to a gene: 8. Germline loops: CDR1 SGHNT, CDR2 YYREEE (reference sequence). This CDR3 contains 15 residues. The CDR3 region has the DNA TGTGCCAGCACCGGGAGCGGGAGCCCCCAAGAGACCCAGTACTTC. The encoded protein is CASTGSGSPQETQYF.

The J gene is TRBJ1-2, the V gene TRBV27; D may be TRBD1 (6 bases). The CDR3 loop spans 14 amino acids. Per the germline V gene, CDR1 is MNHEY and CDR2 is SMNVEV (reference sequence). Trimming removed 3 bases from V and 8 bases from J, with 16 bases in between. CDR3 sequence: CASSLNRAVRGYTF. The CDR3 region has the DNA TGTGCCAGCAGTTTGAACAGGGCGGTAAGGGGCTACACCTTC.

This chain links TRBV18 with TRBJ1-5, with TRBD1 as a possible D gene (6 bases). The ends were cut back, 5 bases at V and 5 bases at J, with 13 bases in the middle. The CDR3 is 14 amino acids. The germline gives CDR1 KGHSH, CDR2 LQKENI. CDR3 nucleotides: TGTGCCAGCTCATCGCAGGGGTTCGATCAGCCCCAGCATTTT. Its protein product is CASSSQGFDQPQHF.

This clone showed up just once. V is TRBV7-9 and J is TRBJ1-1, with D hard to call. This CDR3 has 13 residues. The V end was cut by 1 base, the J end by 5 bases, with 8 bases between. CDR1 SEHNR and CDR2 FQNEAQ come from the germline V gene (reference sequence). Here the CDR3 DNA reads TGTGCCAGCAGCTTAGGTTTATTGACTGAAGCTTTCTTT. Amino acids: CASSLGLLTEAFF.

In its sample, this clone was seen once. CDR3 nucleotides: TGTGCCAGCAGCTTGCGTTGGTCGAGCACCGGGGAGCTGTTTTTT. Amino acid sequence: CASSLRWSSTGELFF. The chain links TRBV5-4 to TRBJ2-2, with D unresolved. Trimming shortened V by 1 base and J by 4 bases, and 11 bases separated the two germline ends. Germline V CDR1 and CDR2: SGHNT, YYREEE (reference sequence). The CDR3 length is 15 residues.

The chain links TRBV6-6 to TRBJ1-2; D may be TRBD1 (5 bases). The CDR3 runs to 13 residues. V lost 6 bases to trimming and J lost 4 bases, with 12 bases between them. In germline, CDR1 is MNHNY, CDR2 SVGAGI (reference sequence). Here the CDR3 DNA reads TGTGCCAGCAGGCCCACGGGGGGCTATGGCTACACCTTC. Its protein is CASRPTGGYGYTF.

CDR3 bases: TGTGCCAGCAGCCCTCGGGGAGGACAGGGGGCCTACAATGAGCAGTTCTTC. It encodes CASSPRGGQGAYNEQFF. The rearrangement joins TRBV7-9 to TRBJ2-1, with TRBD1 matching 10 bases. There are 17 residues in the CDR3. Germline V lookup: CDR1 SEHNR, CDR2 FQNEAQ (reference sequence). Trimming removed 5 bases from V and 2 bases from J; junction bases left unmatched: 9.

The V call is TRBV12-3 or TRBV12-4, the J call TRBJ1-2; D remains unclear. The V end was cut by 6 bases, the J end by 5 bases, with 10 bases between. This CDR3 region has 12 residues. Here the CDR3 reads CASSAILYGYTF. The CDR3 coding sequence is TGTGCCAGCAGCGCTATCTTATATGGCTACACCTTC.

This clone appeared once. The rearrangement joins TRBV12-5 to TRBJ2-3; D unclear. The CDR3 runs to 15 residues. V was clipped by 0 bases and J by 4 bases, with 11 bases between them. The germline V gene encodes CDR1 LGHNT and CDR2 FRNRAP. This CDR3 is CASGLVSLVADTQYF. CDR3 DNA sequence: TGTGCTAGTGGTTTGGTATCGTTAGTGGCAGATACGCAGTATTTT.

V gene TRBV5-1 combines with J gene TRBJ1-5; D not resolved. Between the trimmed V and J ends, which lost 0 bases and 4 bases, there was a span of 11 bases. The CDR3 is made up of 15 amino acids. Germline CDR1 is SGHRS and CDR2 is YFSETQ. The CDR3 spells CASSLGSQPNQPQHF. CDR3 sequence (DNA): TGCGCCAGCAGCTTGGGGTCACAACCAAATCAGCCCCAGCATTTT.

V gene TRBV5-1 combines with J gene TRBJ2-2; TRBD1 might be the D (6 bases). The V and J ends lost 8 bases and 4 bases respectively, with 18 bases between them. CDR1 SGHRS and CDR2 YFSETQ come from the germline V gene. CDR3 size: 15 residues. CDR3: CASRQTGYSTGELFF. As DNA, the CDR3 is TGCGCCAGTCGACAAACAGGGTATAGCACCGGGGAGCTGTTTTTT. Using reference TRBV5-1 and TRBJ2-2 for the parts outside the CDR3, the full variable domain is KAGVTQTPRYLIKTRGQQVTLSCSPISGHRSVSWYQQTPGQGLQFLFEYFSETQRNKGNFPGRFSGRQFSNSRSEMNVSTLELGDSALYLCASRQTGYSTGELFFGEGSRLTVL.

The chain uses TRBV6-5 and TRBJ1-6, with D perhaps matching TRBD1 (5 bases). Germline loops: CDR1 MNHEY, CDR2 SVGAGI. V was trimmed by 7 bases and J by 5 bases, leaving 9 bases between them. There are 13 residues in the CDR3. CDR3 in amino acids: CASNAGNNSPLHF. CDR3 nucleotides: TGTGCCAGCAACGCAGGGAATAATTCACCCCTCCACTTT.

CDR3 bases: TGTGCCAGCAGCCACCTCCGGACGGGGGGCGCTGAAGCTTTCTTT. As protein: CASSHLRTGGAEAFF. The chain is built from TRBV3-1 (or the pseudogene TRBV3-2) and TRBJ1-1; tentatively, D is TRBD1 (6 bases). This CDR3 region has 15 residues. V gave up 3 bases and J gave up 6 bases, with 17 bases separating them. Germline loops: CDR1 LGHDT, CDR2 YNNKEL (reference sequence).

The J gene is TRBJ1-2, the V gene TRBV5-4, with TRBD1 identical over 12 bases. The CDR3 contains 14 residues. The germline CDR1 and CDR2 sequences are SGHNT and YYREEE (reference sequence). With V trimmed by 4 bases and J by 7 bases, 5 bases remained unmatched. CDR3 residues: CASSLRDRGLGYTF. For the CDR3, the DNA is TGTGCCAGCAGCCTCCGGGACAGGGGGCTTGGCTACACCTTC. Complete variable domain (other parts from reference TRBV5-4 and TRBJ1-2): ETGVTQSPTHLIKTRGQQVTLRCSSQSGHNTVSWYQQALGQGPQFIFQYYREEENGRGNFPPRFSGLQFPNYSSELNVNALELDDSALYLCASSLRDRGLGYTFGSGTRLTVV.

This chain uses TRBV30 with TRBJ1-1, with 10 bases aligning to TRBD1. The ends lost 2 bases at V and 4 bases at J; junction bases unmatched: 16. CDR1 GTSNPN and CDR2 SVGIG come from the germline V gene (reference sequence). The CDR3 totals 18 residues. CDR3 region: CAWSPYRGGQGLITEAFF. The CDR3 bases are TGTGCCTGGAGTCCTTACCGGGGGGGACAGGGGCTCATCACTGAAGCTTTCTTT.

This clone occurred once. The chain has TRBV2 and TRBJ2-1, with 8 bases that match TRBD1. The V gene end was trimmed by 3 bases and the J gene end by 5 bases; junction bases not matched to a gene: 12. Germline CDR1 reads SNHLY; CDR2 reads FYNNEI. This CDR3 spans 17 amino acids. As DNA, the CDR3 is TGTGCCAGCAGTGACGGGACAGGCATTCCTGGCAACAATGAGCAGTTCTTC. Amino acid sequence: CASSDGTGIPGNNEQFF.

This clone was seen repeatedly, ten times or more. This CDR3 reads CASSLGGAQGYTF. In DNA, the CDR3 is TGTGCCAGCAGCTTGGGGGGGGCGCAGGGCTACACCTTC. This rearrangement joins TRBV7-2 to TRBJ1-2, with D perhaps matching TRBD1 (6 bases). CDR3 length: 13 residues. CDR1 and CDR2 (germline): SGHTA, FQGNSA. The V and J ends lost 3 bases and 8 bases respectively, with 13 bases between them.

The rearrangement links TRBV19 to TRBJ2-1; 11 bases fit TRBD2. The CDR3 has 15 residues. Germline V gene data show CDR1 as LNHDA and CDR2 as SQIVND (reference sequence). The ends lost 7 bases at V and 4 bases at J; junction bases unmatched: 6. The CDR3 nucleotides are TGTGCCAGTACCCTCCTAGCGGGGGGTTACAATGAGCAGTTCTTC. Its translation is CASTLLAGGYNEQFF.

V is TRBV19 and J is TRBJ2-2; D remains ambiguous. Germline CDR1 reads LNHDA; CDR2 reads SQIVND (reference sequence). The CDR3 sequence is 12 residues long. V lost 4 bases to trimming and J lost 4 bases, with 4 bases between them. The CDR3 here is CASSTFTGELFF. For the CDR3, the DNA is TGTGCCAGTAGTACCTTCACCGGGGAGCTGTTTTTT.

This chain uses TRBV6-1 with TRBJ2-2; a weak D match, TRBD1 (6 bases). This CDR3 comprises 17 residues. The V gene lost 4 bases and the J gene lost 6 bases, with 21 bases spanning the gap. The germline V gene has CDR1 MNHNS and CDR2 SASEGT. CDR3 in DNA: TGTGCCAGCAGTGGGCAAGGGGGTTTTGTAATAGCCGGGGAGCTGTTTTTT. Residues: CASSGQGGFVIAGELFF.

This sequence joins TRBV6-5 and TRBJ2-2, with 9 bases matching TRBD1. The CDR3 runs 14 residues. After removal of 7 bases from V and 5 bases from J, the junction contained 5 bases not matched to a gene. CDR1 is MNHEY and CDR2 is SVGAGI in the germline V gene. CDR3 in amino acids: CASIPGQGTGELFF. For the CDR3, the DNA is TGTGCCAGCATCCCGGGACAGGGAACCGGGGAGCTGTTTTTT.

This clone came up once. The chain links TRBV27 to TRBJ2-1, with 10 bases aligning to TRBD2. Trimming at V came to 5 bases and at J to 0 bases, leaving 7 bases not matched to a gene. Germline-derived CDR1 and CDR2 are MNHEY and SMNVEV (reference sequence). There are 17 residues in the CDR3. CDR3 sequence (DNA): TGTGCCAGCAGTACCTATCTAGCGGGGGCCTCCTACAATGAGCAGTTCTTC. This sequence encodes CASSTYLAGASYNEQFF.

CDR3 loop: CASSYSTEYNEQFF. As DNA, the CDR3 is TGTGCCAGCAGCTACTCTACAGAGTACAATGAGCAGTTCTTC. The chain uses TRBV7-2 and TRBJ2-1; D gene ambiguous. Germline V gives CDR1 SGHTA, CDR2 FQGNSA. There are 14 residues in the CDR3. Deletions cut 4 bases from V and 4 bases from J, with 11 bases between. The whole variable domain, filled in from reference TRBV7-2 and TRBJ2-1, reads GAGVSQSPSNKVTEKGKDVELRCDPISGHTALYWYRQSLGQGLEFLIYFQGNSAPDKSGLPSDRFSAERTGGSVSTLTIQRTQQEDSAVYLCASSYSTEYNEQFFGPGTRLTVL.

The chain links TRBV6-5 to TRBJ2-1; 9 bases align to TRBD2. Trimming cost V 7 bases and J 1 base; bases outside gene matches: 5. Germline lookup yields CDR1 MNHEY and CDR2 SVGAGI. The length of the CDR3 is 15 residues. The CDR3 loop is CASISGGSSYNEQFF. The DNA for the CDR3 is TGTGCCAGCATCAGCGGGGGGTCATCCTACAATGAGCAGTTCTTC.

The chain combines TRBV30 with TRBJ1-2; D possibly corresponds to TRBD1 (5 bases). The CDR3 covers 13 residues. V was pared by 2 bases and J by 7 bases, with 14 bases between. Per the germline V gene, CDR1 is GTSNPN and CDR2 is SVGIG (reference sequence). DNA for the CDR3: TGTGCCTGGAGTCACGGGGGGGGGACTGGCTACACCTTC. Amino acids: CAWSHGGGTGYTF.

This sequence joins TRBV10-3 and TRBJ1-1; 9 bases fit TRBD1. CDR3 length: 13 residues. Germline lookup yields CDR1 ENHRY and CDR2 SYGVKD. The trim removed 3 bases at V and 9 bases at J, leaving 5 bases unmatched. CDR3 loop: CAISDPGQGQAFF. The CDR3 bases are TGTGCCATCAGTGACCCTGGACAGGGGCAAGCTTTCTTT.

The CDR3 sequence is CASSGPGLAPDTQYF. In DNA form, the CDR3 reads TGTGCCAGCAGCGGACCGGGACTAGCCCCAGATACGCAGTATTTT. The V call is TRBV5-6, the J call TRBJ2-3, with 9 bases matching TRBD2. J was trimmed by 4 bases and V by 4 bases; bases with no gene match: 7. From germline, CDR1 is SGHDT and CDR2 YYEEEE. The CDR3 loop spans 15 amino acids.

The chain links TRBV15 to TRBJ1-5; 11 bases match TRBD1. The CDR3 is 17 amino acids. V was clipped by 1 base and J by 2 bases; unmatched bases: 4. Germline lookup yields CDR1 LNHNV and CDR2 YYDKDF (reference sequence). The CDR3 DNA is TGTGCCACCAGCAGAGGGACAGGGGGCGGTGGCAATCAGCCCCAGCATTTT. Translation: CATSRGTGGGGNQPQHF. Together with reference TRBV15 and TRBJ1-5, the CDR3 gives the full variable domain: DAMVIQNPRYQVTQFGKPVTLSCSQTLNHNVMYWYQQKSSQAPKLLFHYYDKDFNNEADTPDNFQSRRPNTSFCFLDIRSPGLGDTAMYLCATSRGTGGGGNQPQHFGDGTRLSIL.

J is TRBJ2-7 and V is TRBV5-1; 12 bases align to TRBD2. The germline V gene has CDR1 SGHRS and CDR2 YFSETQ. This CDR3 has 15 amino acids. V was clipped by 6 bases and J by 5 bases; unmatched bases: 9. CDR3 bases: TGCGCCAGCACCCCGCTAGCGGGGGGGCCCCACGAGCAGTACTTC. Translating gives CASTPLAGGPHEQYF. The full variable domain, in which reference TRBV5-1 and TRBJ2-7 provide the parts outside the CDR3, is KAGVTQTPRYLIKTRGQQVTLSCSPISGHRSVSWYQQTPGQGLQFLFEYFSETQRNKGNFPGRFSGRQFSNSRSEMNVSTLELGDSALYLCASTPLAGGPHEQYFGPGTRLTVT.

The chain joins TRBV27 to TRBJ1-6, with 7 positions matching TRBD1. The ends lost 8 bases at V and 10 bases at J; junction bases unmatched: 17. Germline CDR1 MNHEY, CDR2 SMNVEV (reference sequence). The CDR3 is 16 amino acids. CDR3 loop: CASGFVPTGYDSPLHF. The CDR3 DNA is TGTGCCAGCGGCTTTGTGCCGACAGGGTACGACTCACCCCTCCACTTT.